Below, one TCR beta chain is given with its context. Its antigen is still unknown. Relative to the germline gene, one junction end is altered; a read error may explain this. Some clones are missing from TCRdb's copy, which holds only in-frame ones; the method was immunoSEQ multiplex PCR. This table holds about 70,000 clones, approximately 90% found once. Germline CDR1 SSHAT, CDR2 FNYEAQ (reference sequence). The CDR3 is 13 amino acids. This entry comes from a study of lymphopenia after photon versus proton radiotherapy. Study-level results: Oligoclonal CD8+ Temra expansion after nadir drove photon patients' diversity drop. In patients who died, overall survival fell as post-nadir TCR diversity dropped more. Survival link was tested only in deceased patients; proton benefit remains a possibility.

The chain is built from TRBV7-7 and TRBJ2-5, with 8 bases identical to TRBD1. The receptor comes from a woman aged 40 to 50 with cholangiocarcinoma. The specimen was peripheral blood, collected from a patient treated with photon-based radiotherapy. The CDR3: CASSSDRGETQYF. CDR3 nucleotides: TGTGCTAGCAGCTCAGACAGGGGAGAGACCCAGTACTTC.